The sequence of this TCR beta chain was determined in a study of Ad26.COV2.S vaccination and SARS-CoV-2 variants. As for the study in general: Donor had been placed in the Ad26.COV2.S arm of the COV1001 trial.

Treatment meaning: approximately 18 received Ad26.COV2.S at low or high dose, single or two shots; about 5 received placebo; per-sample allocation not given. Collection of samples fell on day 63 after the first vaccine or placebo injection. Worth noting for this clone: As yet, its antigen is unknown.

This CDR3 contains 11 residues. Trimming removed 0 bases at V and 9 bases at J, with 6 bases between. Germline V gene lookup returns CDR1 DFQATT and CDR2 SNEGSKA (reference sequence). Libraries were prepared by immunoSEQ multiplex PCR; TCRdb keeps only in-frame clonotypes and omits some of them. The repertoire includes more than 300,000 clones, around four fifths of them detected once, and approximately 2% sits in the top ten. Study-wide findings and caveats: Spike-specific CD8+ and CD4+ T cell responses reportedly showed substantial breadth after vaccination.

This sequence joins TRBV20-1 and TRBJ2-1; D gene uncertain. This clonotype was sampled from a person aged 18-65 years who received the Ad26.COV2.S COVID-19 vaccine or a placebo. The sequences come from peripheral blood, collected in a trial of Ad26.COV2.S vaccine versus placebo. The CDR3 bases are TGCAGTGCTAGAGAAAAGCTTGAGCAGTTCTTC. Protein: CSAREKLEQFF.